Presented here are 4 T cell receptor beta chains from one specimen sequenced in a study of early T cells in non-severe SARS-CoV-2 infection. TCRdb re-derived calls from the 5' RACE reads in MiXCR, one entry per CDR3 protein. The data hold 65,000 to 85,000 distinct CDR3 sequences, with approximately 13% observed a single time. Material for sequencing was whole blood. Every receptor here comes from an adult who was a healthcare worker with PCR-confirmed SARS-CoV-2 infection or an uninfected control (not recorded which).

This clonotype came up many times. This chain uses TRBV7-2 with TRBJ2-7, with 14 bases lining up with TRBD2. The V gene end was trimmed by 1 base and the J gene end by 4 bases; junction bases not matched to a gene: 3. CDR1 SGHTA and CDR2 FQGNSA come from the germline V gene. The CDR3 is 16 residues long. The CDR3 coding sequence is TGTGCCAGCAGCTTAGAGGGGACTAGCGGGGGATACGAGCAGTACTTC. Translated: CASSLEGTSGGYEQYF.

This clonotype was picked up many times. This rearrangement joins TRBV2 to TRBJ2-1; 10 bases are a match to TRBD2. The CDR3 is made up of 15 amino acids. The V gene's germline CDR1 is SNHLY and CDR2 FYNNEI. Trimming cost V 6 bases and J 6 bases; bases outside gene matches: 8. CDR3 nucleotide sequence: TGTGCCAGCAGCCCACTAGCGGGGTTGATCAATGAGCAGTTCTTC. Its protein is CASSPLAGLINEQFF. Full variable domain (missing parts from reference TRBV2 and TRBJ2-1): EPEVTQTPSHQVTQMGQEVILRCVPISNHLYFYWYRQILGQKVEFLVSFYNNEISEKSEIFDDQFSVERPDGSNFTLKIRSTKLEDSAMYFCASSPLAGLINEQFFGPGTRLTVL.

The chain carries TRBV29-1 and TRBJ2-7, with 8 nucleotides matching TRBD1. Germline V CDR1 and CDR2: SQVTM, ANQGSEA. The CDR3 contains 12 residues. V lost 7 bases and J lost 0; bases outside the gene matches: 2. CDR3 amino acids: CSGTGSSYEQYF. The CDR3, as DNA: TGCAGCGGGACAGGGAGCTCCTACGAGCAGTACTTC.

This clonotype was observed a handful of times. The chain has TRBV18 and TRBJ2-7, with 8 bases aligning to TRBD1. The CDR3 sequence is 15 residues long. Germline V gene lookup returns CDR1 KGHSH and CDR2 LQKENI. V was clipped by 1 base and J by 2 bases; unmatched bases: 4. CDR3 residues: CASSPLPGGPYEQYF. CDR3 coding DNA: TGTGCCAGCTCACCACTTCCAGGGGGCCCCTACGAGCAGTACTTC.